This T cell receptor beta chain was sequenced for a study of blood T cell repertoires in COVID-19. Study information: The cDNA or gDNA used as material had been derived from T cells, B-cell-depleted T cells, or PBMCs.

In this sample, this clone turned up a few times. In germline, CDR1 is SGHAT, CDR2 FQNNGV. Deletions cut 1 base from V and 4 bases from J, with 11 bases between. CDR3 size: 15 residues. In the original analysis: By means of reference gene primer amplification, nucleated cell counts were estimated. Produced via immunoSEQ multiplex PCR; TCRdb's table is partial and in-frame only. Clone size and V and J calls were adopted from that table, with D and trimming inferred from the DNA. This sample has 200,000 to 250,000 clones, with roughly 90% found just once. This sequence joins TRBV11-2 and TRBJ1-5; D is ambiguous. Sequencing used peripheral blood. The receptor's source is a woman between 55 and 75 years old with acute or convalescent COVID-19. The DNA for the CDR3 is TGTGCCAGCAGCTTAGGTCCAGTTTCTAATCAGCCCCAGCATTTT. This sequence encodes CASSLGPVSNQPQHF.